This TCR beta chain was observed in a study of cytotoxic CD8 clonotypes in ibrutinib-treated CLL. The intended depth for sequencing was 1 in 200,000 to 1 in 1 million T cells. Data came from immunoSEQ multiplex PCR; TCRdb stores just in-frame clones and leaves some out. This sample has approximately 340,000 clones, with about 64% found just once. On this clone: The antigen is not known.

Study-wide results and caveats: Baseline levels were approached again at progression, after clonality had risen at ibrutinib response.

Roughly 2 micrograms of genomic DNA from cryopreserved PBMCs went into TCR beta libraries. CDR3 size: 13 residues. Trimming took 2 bases from V and 1 from J, leaving 5 bases between them. Germline V gives CDR1 SNHLY, CDR2 FYNNEI. The chain links TRBV2 to TRBJ1-1; D unclear. The specimen comprised PBMCs, sampled after 36 months of ibrutinib treatment. The sequence was collected from a human donor with chronic lymphocytic leukemia. The DNA of the CDR3 is TGTGCCAGCAGTGAATGGGGGAACACTGAAGCTTTCTTT. The encoded protein is CASSEWGNTEAFF.